The entry that follows covers one T cell receptor (beta chain) sequence. The data are from a study of blood T cell repertoires in COVID-19. Study-wide context: Samples taken during acute and convalescent COVID-19 were collected in the United States, Italy and Spain. Sources were T cells, B-cell-depleted T cells, or PBMCs; the material itself was cDNA or gDNA.

As handled by the study authors: It was from reference gene primer amplification that nucleated cell counts were estimated. Data came from immunoSEQ multiplex PCR; TCRdb stores just in-frame clones and leaves some out. V and J calls and clone size are those listed in that table; D and trimming were worked out from the DNA. The sample has 100,000 or so clones, 85% seen once; the top ten hold 9.5% to 15%. Trimming removed 1 base from V and 5 bases from J, with 8 bases in between. CDR3 length: 14 residues. From germline, CDR1 is SSHAT and CDR2 FNYEAQ (reference sequence). This TCR came from a human donor in a cohort sampled during active COVID-19. This chain joins TRBV7-7 and TRBJ2-2; TRBD1 is a possible D gene (6 bases). Sequencing was carried out using peripheral blood. For the CDR3, the DNA is TGTGCCAGCAGCTTAGATCAGGGGACCGGGGAGCTGTTTTTT. Its protein is CASSLDQGTGELFF. The full variable domain, rest sourced from reference TRBV7-7 and TRBJ2-2, is GAGVSQSPRYKVTKRGQDVTLRCDPISSHATLYWYQQALGQGPEFLTYFNYEAQPDKSGLPSDRFSAERPEGSISTLTIQRTEQRDSAMYRCASSLDQGTGELFFGEGSRLTVL.